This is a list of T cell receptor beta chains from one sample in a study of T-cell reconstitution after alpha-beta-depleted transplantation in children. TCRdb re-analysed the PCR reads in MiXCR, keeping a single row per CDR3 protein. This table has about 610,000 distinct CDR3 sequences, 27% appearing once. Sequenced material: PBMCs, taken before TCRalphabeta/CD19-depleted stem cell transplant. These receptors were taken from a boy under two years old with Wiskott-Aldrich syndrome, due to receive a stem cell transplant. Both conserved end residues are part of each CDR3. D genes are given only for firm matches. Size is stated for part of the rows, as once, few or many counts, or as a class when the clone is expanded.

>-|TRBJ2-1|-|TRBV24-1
CATSEGSRNEQFF
TGTGCCACCAGTGAGGGTAGCCGCAATGAGCAGTTCTTC
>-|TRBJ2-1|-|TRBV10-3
CAISARTPSYNEQFF
TGTGCCATCAGTGCTCGGACACCCTCCTACAATGAGCAGTTCTTC
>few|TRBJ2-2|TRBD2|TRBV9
CASSATSGRAGELFF
TGTGCCAGCAGCGCGACTAGCGGGAGGGCCGGGGAGCTGTTTTTT
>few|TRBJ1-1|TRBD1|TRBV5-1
CASSAPGQRNTEAFF
TGCGCCAGCAGCGCACCGGGACAGCGGAACACTGAAGCTTTCTTT
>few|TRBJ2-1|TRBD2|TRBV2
CASSEVGLAFDEQFF
TGTGCCAGCAGTGAGGTGGGACTAGCGTTCGATGAGCAGTTCTTC
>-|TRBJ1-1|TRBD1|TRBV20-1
CSARARSGGTEAFF
TGCAGTGCTAGAGCTCGTTCAGGGGGAACTGAAGCTTTCTTT
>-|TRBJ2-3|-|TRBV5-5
CASRRGRTTDTQYF
TGTGCCAGCAGACGAGGGAGGACCACAGATACGCAGTATTTT
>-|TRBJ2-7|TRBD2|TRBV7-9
CASSSSGSLNEQYF
TGTGCCAGCAGCTCTAGCGGGTCCTTAAACGAGCAGTACTTC
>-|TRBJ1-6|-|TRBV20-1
CSASGRARSNSPLHF
TGCAGTGCTAGTGGCAGGGCTAGGAGTAATTCACCCCTCCACTTT
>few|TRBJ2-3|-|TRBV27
CASSWRQGGADTQYF
TGTGCCAGCAGTTGGCGGCAGGGGGGGGCAGATACGCAGTATTTT
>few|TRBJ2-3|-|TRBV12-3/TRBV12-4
CASSRAKEDTQYF
TGTGCCAGCAGTCGAGCTAAGGAAGATACGCAGTATTTT
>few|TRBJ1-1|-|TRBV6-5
CASSYSQATVNTEAFF
TGTGCCAGCAGTTACTCCCAGGCTACGGTGAACACTGAAGCTTTCTTT
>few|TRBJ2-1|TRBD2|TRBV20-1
CSPGASGINEQFF
TGCAGCCCCGGGGCTAGCGGGATAAATGAGCAGTTCTTC
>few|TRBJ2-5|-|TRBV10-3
CAISVLDQETQYF
TGTGCCATCAGTGTACTAGACCAAGAGACCCAGTACTTC
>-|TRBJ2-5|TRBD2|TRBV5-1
CASSWTSAQETQYF
TGCGCCAGCAGCTGGACTAGCGCACAAGAGACCCAGTACTTC
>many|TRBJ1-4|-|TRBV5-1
CASSFLGRREGGEKLFF
TGCGCCAGCAGCTTCCTCGGGCGCAGGGAGGGAGGTGAAAAACTGTTTTTT
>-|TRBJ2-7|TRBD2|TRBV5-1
CASSLGLAVDISYEQYF
TGCGCCAGCAGCTTGGGGCTAGCGGTAGACATCTCCTACGAGCAGTACTTC
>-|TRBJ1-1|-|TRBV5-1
CASSLVPGANTEAFF
TGCGCCAGCAGTTTGGTTCCAGGCGCGAACACTGAAGCTTTCTTT
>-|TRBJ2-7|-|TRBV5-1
CASRPPSSSYEQYF
TGCGCCAGCAGACCTCCTAGCAGCTCCTACGAGCAGTACTTC
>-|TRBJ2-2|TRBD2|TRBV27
CASSLYGGSGTGELFF
TGTGCCAGCAGTTTATACGGCGGGAGCGGCACCGGGGAGCTGTTTTTT
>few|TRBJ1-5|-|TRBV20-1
CSARERRRLSNQPQHF
TGCAGTGCTAGAGAACGAAGAAGACTCAGCAATCAGCCCCAGCATTTT
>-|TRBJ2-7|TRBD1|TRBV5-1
CASSLMDRAEQYF
TGCGCCAGCAGCTTGATGGACAGGGCCGAGCAGTACTTC
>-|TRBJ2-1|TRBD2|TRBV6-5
CASSHNSGRVYNEQFF
TGTGCCAGCAGTCACAATAGCGGGAGGGTTTACAATGAGCAGTTCTTC
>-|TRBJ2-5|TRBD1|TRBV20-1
CSAQPGQRKTQYF
TGCAGTGCACAACCGGGACAGAGAAAGACCCAGTACTTC
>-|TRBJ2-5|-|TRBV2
CASSGKAGIQETQYF
TGTGCCAGCAGTGGGAAGGCGGGGATCCAAGAGACCCAGTACTTC
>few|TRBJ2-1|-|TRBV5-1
CASKLEGTRTSEQFF
TGCGCCAGCAAACTCGAGGGGACTCGAACCTCGGAGCAGTTCTTC
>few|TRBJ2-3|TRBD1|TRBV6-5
CASSYSRGRQADTQYF
TGTGCCAGCAGTTACTCCAGGGGGCGCCAGGCAGATACGCAGTATTTT
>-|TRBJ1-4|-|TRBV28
CASSFSGAHSMEKLFF
TGTGCCAGCAGTTTCTCGGGGGCGCATAGTATGGAAAAACTGTTTTTT
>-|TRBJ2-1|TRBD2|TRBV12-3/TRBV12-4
CASSLRRERGEQFF
TGTGCCAGCAGTTTACGGCGGGAGAGGGGTGAGCAGTTCTTC
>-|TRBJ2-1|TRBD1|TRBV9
CASSGGAGGHEQFF
TGTGCCAGCAGCGGGGGTGCAGGGGGCCATGAGCAGTTCTTC
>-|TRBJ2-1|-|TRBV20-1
CSARGSYNEQFF
TGCAGTGCTAGAGGCTCCTACAATGAGCAGTTCTTC
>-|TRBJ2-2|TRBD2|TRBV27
CASSLSRGLAFSGELFF
TGTGCCAGCAGTTTATCGCGAGGACTAGCGTTTTCCGGGGAGCTGTTTTTT
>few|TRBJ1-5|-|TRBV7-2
CASSLATGNQPQHF
TGTGCCAGCAGCTTAGCAACAGGGAATCAGCCCCAGCATTTT
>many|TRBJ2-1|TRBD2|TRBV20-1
CSARGLAGGYNEQFF
TGCAGTGCTAGGGGGCTAGCGGGGGGCTACAATGAGCAGTTCTTC
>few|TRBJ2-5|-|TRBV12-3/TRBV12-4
CASSLFVALSGTQETQYF
TGTGCCAGCAGTTTGTTCGTCGCATTGAGCGGAACACAAGAGACCCAGTACTTC
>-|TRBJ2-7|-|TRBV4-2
CASSQDGPSAEQYF
TGTGCCAGCAGCCAAGATGGGCCGAGCGCCGAGCAGTACTTC
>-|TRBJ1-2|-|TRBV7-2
CASSLEGRGASGYTF
TGTGCCAGCAGCTTAGAGGGCCGGGGAGCGAGTGGCTACACCTTC
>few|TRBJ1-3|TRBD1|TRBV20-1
CSARDRTGPRGNTIYF
TGCAGTGCTAGAGACCGGACAGGGCCTCGTGGAAACACCATATATTTT
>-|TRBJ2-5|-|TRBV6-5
CASSYSWANQETQYF
TGTGCCAGCAGTTACTCCTGGGCAAACCAAGAGACCCAGTACTTC
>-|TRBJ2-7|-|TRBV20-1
CSARGGSYEQYF
TGCAGTGCTAGAGGGGGCTCCTACGAGCAGTACTTC
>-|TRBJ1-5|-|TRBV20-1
CSARTQDNQPQHF
TGCAGTGCTCGGACCCAGGACAATCAGCCCCAGCATTTT
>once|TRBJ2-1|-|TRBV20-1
CSARDQGGNEQFF
TGCAGTGCTAGAGATCAAGGAGGCAATGAGCAGTTCTTC
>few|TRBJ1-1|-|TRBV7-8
CASSLGDSYTEAFF
TGTGCCAGCAGCTTAGGCGACAGTTACACTGAAGCTTTCTTT
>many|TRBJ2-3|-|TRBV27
CASSLSRTDTQYF
TGTGCCAGCAGTTTATCCAGGACAGATACGCAGTATTTT
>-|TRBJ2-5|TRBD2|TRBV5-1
CASRRTGTTQETQYF
TGCGCCAGCAGGCGAACCGGGACTACACAAGAGACCCAGTACTTC
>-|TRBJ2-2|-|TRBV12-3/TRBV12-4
CASRTQGIKNTGELFF
TGTGCCAGCAGGACCCAAGGGATCAAGAACACCGGGGAGCTGTTTTTT
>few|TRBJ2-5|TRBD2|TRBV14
CASSQLAGQETQYF
TGTGCCAGCAGCCAACTAGCGGGGCAAGAGACCCAGTACTTC
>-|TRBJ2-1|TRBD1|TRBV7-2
CASSSDRGSSYEQFF
TGTGCCAGCAGCTCGGACAGGGGTAGTTCATATGAGCAGTTCTTC
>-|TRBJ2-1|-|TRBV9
CASSFSAMGDEQFF
TGTGCCAGCAGCTTTTCGGCGATGGGGGATGAGCAGTTCTTC
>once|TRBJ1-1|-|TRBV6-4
CASSQTILDEAFF
TGTGCCAGCAGCCAGACTATACTCGATGAAGCTTTCTTT
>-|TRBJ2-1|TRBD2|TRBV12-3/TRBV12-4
CASRPLAGGNEEFF
TGTGCCAGCAGACCACTAGCGGGAGGTAATGAGGAGTTCTTC
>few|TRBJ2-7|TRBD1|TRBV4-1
CASSQLTTGPHEQYF
TGCGCCAGCAGCCAGCTGACGACAGGGCCCCACGAGCAGTACTTC